Included here is one TCR beta chain sequence, with context. Its specificity is unknown. This record belongs to a study of graft-versus-host responses after intestinal transplantation. Study in general: Transplants given to recipients were multivisceral, liver-intestinal, or isolated intestinal. Every recipient underwent anti-thymocyte globulin induction, then tacrolimus and steroids for roughly 3 years. Overall study findings and caveats: With peak circulating GvH clone levels came an association with early post-transplant HvG declines.

CDR1 and CDR2 from the germline V gene are SEHNR and FQNEAQ (reference sequence). The CDR3 spans 13 residues. Trimming stripped 5 bases from V and 6 bases from J, with 10 bases between. Assay: immunoSEQ multiplex PCR; the TCRdb copy retains only in-frame clones and omits some. The repertoire holds approximately 90,000 clones, with 93% as singletons. The specimen comprised unstimulated CD8+ T cells sorted from spleen or lymph node cells, sampled before intestinal transplant. V usage is TRBV7-9 and J usage is TRBJ2-2; D is unclear. The receptor was isolated from a human donor who received an intestinal transplant. CDR3 DNA sequence: TGTGCCAGCAGCGCAGACTGGTCCGGGGAGCTGTTTTTT. It yields the protein CASSADWSGELFF.